This T cell receptor beta chain was found in a study of blood T cells in healthy people across ages. V was clipped by 5 bases and J by 6 bases; unmatched bases: 8. The CDR3 length is 15 residues. Looked up from germline, CDR1 is SEHNR and CDR2 is FQNEAQ (reference sequence). It was with a sample-barcoded 5' primer and a J-beta primer mix that a second PCR of about 6 to 12 cycles was run. MiXCR was run by TCRdb on the 5' RACE reads, yielding one entry per CDR3 protein. The table shows 920,000 or so distinct CDR3 sequences, with over 35% occurring only once. The specimen sequenced was blood. The chain has TRBV7-9 and TRBJ2-1, with 9 bases lining up with TRBD2. The sequence was obtained from a woman aged 60-75 years in good health. The CDR3: CASSMLAGYSNEQFF. CDR3 nucleotides: TGTGCCAGCAGCATGCTAGCGGGATATAGCAATGAGCAGTTCTTC.